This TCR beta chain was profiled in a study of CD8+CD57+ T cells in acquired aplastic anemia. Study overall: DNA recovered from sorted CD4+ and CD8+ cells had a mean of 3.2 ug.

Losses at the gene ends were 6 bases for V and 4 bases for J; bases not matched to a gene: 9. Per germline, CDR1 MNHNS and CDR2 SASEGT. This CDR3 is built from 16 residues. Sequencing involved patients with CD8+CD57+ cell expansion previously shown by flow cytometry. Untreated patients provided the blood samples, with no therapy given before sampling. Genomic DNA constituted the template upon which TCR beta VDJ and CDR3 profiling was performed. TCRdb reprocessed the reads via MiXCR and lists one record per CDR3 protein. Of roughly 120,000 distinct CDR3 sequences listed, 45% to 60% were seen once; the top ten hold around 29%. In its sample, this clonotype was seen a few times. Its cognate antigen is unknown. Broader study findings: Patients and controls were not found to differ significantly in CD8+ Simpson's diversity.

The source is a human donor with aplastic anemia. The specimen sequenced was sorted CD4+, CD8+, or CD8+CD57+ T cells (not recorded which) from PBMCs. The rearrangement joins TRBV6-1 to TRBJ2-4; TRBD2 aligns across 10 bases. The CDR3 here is CASRGLAGVGKNIQYF. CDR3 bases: TGTGCCAGCAGGGGCCTAGCGGGAGTTGGTAAAAACATTCAGTACTTC.